This is a list of T cell receptor beta chains from one sample in a study of monozygotic twins with inflammatory bowel disease. Reanalyzing the 5' RACE reads, TCRdb keeps one entry per CDR3 protein, without DNA. This sample lists approximately 150,000 distinct CDR3 sequences; its ten largest clones have about 8%. Input material: blood. These receptors were taken from a human donor with ulcerative colitis or Crohn's disease, or a healthy co-twin of an affected twin (not recorded which). The CDR3 runs from the conserved cysteine through the conserved F or W. Each record gives: J gene, V gene, CDR3 protein.

j_call: TRBJ2-3; v_call: TRBV15; cdr3_aa: CATCRDLRGTDTQYF
j_call: TRBJ1-2; v_call: TRBV18; cdr3_aa: CASSPRVGGNYGYTF
j_call: TRBJ2-2; v_call: TRBV4-1; cdr3_aa: CASSPENTGELFF
j_call: TRBJ2-6; v_call: TRBV5-4; cdr3_aa: CASSSPGQGAGANVLTF
j_call: TRBJ1-6; v_call: TRBV7-2; cdr3_aa: CASRSQPSSYNSPLHF
j_call: TRBJ2-6; v_call: TRBV20-1; cdr3_aa: CSALGAFGANVLTF
j_call: TRBJ1-5; v_call: TRBV27; cdr3_aa: CASSLGGIGNQPQHF
j_call: TRBJ2-3; v_call: TRBV10-3; cdr3_aa: CAISGPSETSGGTDTQYF
j_call: TRBJ2-6; v_call: TRBV7-2; cdr3_aa: CASSRSAGSGANVLTF
j_call: TRBJ2-1; v_call: TRBV12-3/TRBV12-4; cdr3_aa: CASTPDSLQNEQFF
j_call: TRBJ2-7; v_call: TRBV4-1; cdr3_aa: CASSQDLGVWNEQYF
j_call: TRBJ1-3; v_call: TRBV9; cdr3_aa: CASSSTGASGAGNTIYF
j_call: TRBJ2-3; v_call: TRBV5-5; cdr3_aa: CASSLNLAVIRATDTQYF
j_call: TRBJ1-2; v_call: TRBV20-1; cdr3_aa: CSARAGVDYGYTF
j_call: TRBJ2-3; v_call: TRBV7-2; cdr3_aa: CASSPVGAGGTDTQYF
j_call: TRBJ1-1; v_call: TRBV28; cdr3_aa: CASSSLDSYTEAFF
j_call: TRBJ2-7; v_call: TRBV25-1; cdr3_aa: CASRNSGSYEQYF
j_call: TRBJ1-5; v_call: TRBV27; cdr3_aa: CASGRGGNQPQHF
j_call: TRBJ1-1; v_call: TRBV12-3/TRBV12-4; cdr3_aa: CASSSQGRGTEAFF
j_call: TRBJ1-5; v_call: TRBV10-3; cdr3_aa: CAISDLNYQPQHF
j_call: TRBJ2-5; v_call: TRBV12-3/TRBV12-4; cdr3_aa: CASRPTGFQETQYF
j_call: TRBJ2-5; v_call: TRBV5-5; cdr3_aa: CASSLEKTQYF
j_call: TRBJ2-7; v_call: TRBV5-1; cdr3_aa: CASSLRQGDEQYF
j_call: TRBJ1-5; v_call: TRBV12-3/TRBV12-4; cdr3_aa: CASSFQPNQPQHF
j_call: TRBJ2-5; v_call: TRBV5-4; cdr3_aa: CASSLWGLEETQYF
j_call: TRBJ2-7; v_call: TRBV7-2; cdr3_aa: CASCAQASGPYEQYF
j_call: TRBJ2-5; v_call: TRBV7-7; cdr3_aa: CASSVGLAETQYF
j_call: TRBJ2-7; v_call: TRBV5-5; cdr3_aa: CASSLRRGRAVYEQYF
j_call: TRBJ1-5; v_call: TRBV24-1; cdr3_aa: CATSDSGRQGAHNQGGNQPQHF
j_call: TRBJ2-7; v_call: TRBV7-9; cdr3_aa: CASSPPRPLYEQYF
j_call: TRBJ1-5; v_call: TRBV7-2; cdr3_aa: CASSFLGRTNQPQHF
j_call: TRBJ1-4; v_call: TRBV20-1; cdr3_aa: CSAREIIGVGKLFF
j_call: TRBJ2-5; v_call: TRBV20-1; cdr3_aa: CSAARTSGSGKTQYF
j_call: TRBJ2-1; v_call: TRBV12-3/TRBV12-4; cdr3_aa: CATKGGNEQFF
j_call: TRBJ1-5; v_call: TRBV20-1; cdr3_aa: CSARTGALNQPQHF
j_call: TRBJ2-1; v_call: TRBV4-1; cdr3_aa: CASSHGGLAGLNEQFF
j_call: TRBJ1-1; v_call: TRBV7-9; cdr3_aa: CASSLGSPAEAFF
j_call: TRBJ1-5; v_call: TRBV5-1; cdr3_aa: CASSPTGNQPQHF
j_call: TRBJ2-7; v_call: TRBV2; cdr3_aa: CAILSLGAPGTAILSSYEQYF
j_call: TRBJ2-1; v_call: TRBV24-1; cdr3_aa: CATGTSLGGEQFF
j_call: TRBJ2-2; v_call: TRBV20-1; cdr3_aa: CSAPLRSSMGTGELFF
j_call: TRBJ2-2; v_call: TRBV5-6; cdr3_aa: CASSSGGSGELFF
j_call: TRBJ1-5; v_call: TRBV12-3/TRBV12-4; cdr3_aa: CASSFEATVLAQHF
j_call: TRBJ1-1; v_call: TRBV12-3/TRBV12-4; cdr3_aa: CASSLGAGGRLRAFF
j_call: TRBJ2-3; v_call: TRBV27; cdr3_aa: CASSFSRGNTDTQYF
j_call: TRBJ2-5; v_call: TRBV5-1; cdr3_aa: CASSPRDRVSETQYF
j_call: TRBJ1-5; v_call: TRBV20-1; cdr3_aa: CSAAWGNQPQHF
j_call: TRBJ2-7; v_call: TRBV3-1; cdr3_aa: CASSPASFAREQYF
j_call: TRBJ2-5; v_call: TRBV15; cdr3_aa: CATSRDLLAQETQYF
j_call: TRBJ1-1; v_call: TRBV25-1; cdr3_aa: CASSDLRSRGTEAFF
j_call: TRBJ2-7; v_call: TRBV20-1; cdr3_aa: CSAWTSGLYEQYF
j_call: TRBJ1-1; v_call: TRBV6-5; cdr3_aa: CASSYSIWSTEAFF